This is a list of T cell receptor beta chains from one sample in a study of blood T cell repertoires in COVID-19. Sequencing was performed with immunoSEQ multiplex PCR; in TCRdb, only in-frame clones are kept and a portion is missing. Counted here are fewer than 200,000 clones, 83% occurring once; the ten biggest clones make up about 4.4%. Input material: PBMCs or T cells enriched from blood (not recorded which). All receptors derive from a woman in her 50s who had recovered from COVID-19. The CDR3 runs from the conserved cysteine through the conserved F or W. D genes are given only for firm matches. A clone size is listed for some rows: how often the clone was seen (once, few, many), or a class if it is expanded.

CDR3 DNA: TGTGCCTGGAGTGTCCAGGGGTGGAGCTACACCTTC
CDR3 protein: CAWSVQGWSYTF
V gene: TRBV30
CDR3 length: 12
D gene: NA
clone size: NA
J gene: TRBJ1-2

CDR3 DNA: TGTGCCAGCAGCCCCCAGGGGAACACTGAAGCTTTCTTT
CDR3 protein: CASSPQGNTEAFF
V gene: TRBV12-3/TRBV12-4
CDR3 length: 13
D gene: NA
clone size: NA
J gene: TRBJ1-1

CDR3 DNA: TGCGCCAGCAGCCAAGGCTCCCTAGGAGGGGACTTTCAGTATTTT
CDR3 protein: CASSQGSLGGDFQYF
V gene: TRBV4-1
CDR3 length: 15
D gene: NA
clone size: NA
J gene: TRBJ2-3

CDR3 DNA: TGTGCCAGCACCTATGGGGACAGGGCGGGCAGCTACACCTTC
CDR3 protein: CASTYGDRAGSYTF
V gene: TRBV6-5
CDR3 length: 14
D gene: TRBD1
clone size: NA
J gene: TRBJ1-2

CDR3 DNA: TGTGCCTCCCAATACGGGGCAGGGGTGAACACTGAAGCTTTCTTT
CDR3 protein: CASQYGAGVNTEAFF
V gene: TRBV19
CDR3 length: 15
D gene: NA
clone size: NA
J gene: TRBJ1-1

CDR3 DNA: TGCGCCAGCAGTGTAACCCAGGGGAGCACTGAAGCTTTCTTT
CDR3 protein: CASSVTQGSTEAFF
V gene: TRBV10-1
CDR3 length: 14
D gene: NA
clone size: NA
J gene: TRBJ1-1

CDR3 DNA: TGTGCCAGCAGCCCTACCGTAGAGACCCAGTACTTC
CDR3 protein: CASSPTVETQYF
V gene: TRBV12-3/TRBV12-4
CDR3 length: 12
D gene: NA
clone size: NA
J gene: TRBJ2-5

CDR3 DNA: TGTGCCAGCAGTTACGGACAGGGGGGCAGGTATGGCTACACCTTC
CDR3 protein: CASSYGQGGRYGYTF
V gene: TRBV6-5
CDR3 length: 15
D gene: TRBD1
clone size: NA
J gene: TRBJ1-2

CDR3 DNA: TGTGCCAGCAGCTTGGGACAGGGGGTAACTAATGAAAAACTGTTTTTT
CDR3 protein: CASSLGQGVTNEKLFF
V gene: TRBV5-5
CDR3 length: 16
D gene: TRBD1
clone size: NA
J gene: TRBJ1-4

CDR3 DNA: TGTGCCAGCAGCCCCTCTGACTCCCCGTACCAAGAGACCCAGTACTTC
CDR3 protein: CASSPSDSPYQETQYF
V gene: TRBV4-2
CDR3 length: 16
D gene: NA
clone size: NA
J gene: TRBJ2-5

CDR3 DNA: TGTGCCAGCAGTTACAGGCGGGGGGACACTGAAGCTTTCTTT
CDR3 protein: CASSYRRGDTEAFF
V gene: TRBV6-2/TRBV6-3
CDR3 length: 14
D gene: NA
clone size: NA
J gene: TRBJ1-1

CDR3 DNA: TGTGCCAGCACCCTCGGTGGGCCTGAAGCTTTCTTT
CDR3 protein: CASTLGGPEAFF
V gene: TRBV6-5
CDR3 length: 12
D gene: NA
clone size: few
J gene: TRBJ1-1

CDR3 DNA: TGCGCCAGCAGCCGGCAGACAGGGGAGAACACTGAAGCTTTCTTT
CDR3 protein: CASSRQTGENTEAFF
V gene: TRBV4-1
CDR3 length: 15
D gene: TRBD1
clone size: NA
J gene: TRBJ1-1

CDR3 DNA: TGTGCCAGCAGCTTTCACTTGGACAGGGAGGAGGATCAGCCCCAGCATTTT
CDR3 protein: CASSFHLDREEDQPQHF
V gene: TRBV7-8
CDR3 length: 17
D gene: TRBD1
clone size: NA
J gene: TRBJ1-5

CDR3 DNA: TGTGCCAGCTCACTGGGGACACAAGAGACCCAGTACTTC
CDR3 protein: CASSLGTQETQYF
V gene: TRBV18
CDR3 length: 13
D gene: NA
clone size: NA
J gene: TRBJ2-5

CDR3 DNA: TGTGCCAGCAGCCAAGGTCCGGAGACCCAGTACTTC
CDR3 protein: CASSQGPETQYF
V gene: TRBV3-1/TRBV3-2
CDR3 length: 12
D gene: NA
clone size: NA
J gene: TRBJ2-5

CDR3 DNA: TGTGCCAGCAGTGAGGGAGGGGGTGATGAGCAGTTCTTC
CDR3 protein: CASSEGGGDEQFF
V gene: TRBV27
CDR3 length: 13
D gene: NA
clone size: few
J gene: TRBJ2-1

CDR3 DNA: TGCGCCAGCATGGGAGTTAATGAAAAACTGTTTTTT
CDR3 protein: CASMGVNEKLFF
V gene: TRBV4-1
CDR3 length: 12
D gene: NA
clone size: NA
J gene: TRBJ1-4

CDR3 DNA: TGTGCCAGCAGTTTCAGGGATTTCCACAATGGCTACACCTTC
CDR3 protein: CASSFRDFHNGYTF
V gene: TRBV27
CDR3 length: 14
D gene: NA
clone size: NA
J gene: TRBJ1-2

CDR3 DNA: TGTGCCAGTTGTATTGACAGGCCTTTCTCTGGGGCCAACGTCCTGACTTTC
CDR3 protein: CASCIDRPFSGANVLTF
V gene: TRBV19
CDR3 length: 17
D gene: NA
clone size: NA
J gene: TRBJ2-6

CDR3 DNA: TGTGCCAGCAGCTTAGTCCTAGGCCGTAGCTCCTACAATGAGCAGTTCTTC
CDR3 protein: CASSLVLGRSSYNEQFF
V gene: TRBV11-2
CDR3 length: 17
D gene: NA
clone size: NA
J gene: TRBJ2-1

CDR3 DNA: TGTGCCAGCAGCGTCCGACTAGCGGGGGGCTACAATGAGCAGTTCTTC
CDR3 protein: CASSVRLAGGYNEQFF
V gene: TRBV9
CDR3 length: 16
D gene: TRBD2
clone size: NA
J gene: TRBJ2-1

CDR3 DNA: TGCGCCAGCAGCCCCGGGGGAATCACTGAAGCTTTCTTT
CDR3 protein: CASSPGGITEAFF
V gene: TRBV5-1
CDR3 length: 13
D gene: NA
clone size: NA
J gene: TRBJ1-1

CDR3 DNA: TGTGCCAGCAGCGGTGTCCCCGAACCGGGACAGAATAATGAAAAACTGTTTTTT
CDR3 protein: CASSGVPEPGQNNEKLFF
V gene: TRBV9
CDR3 length: 18
D gene: TRBD1
clone size: NA
J gene: TRBJ1-4